The clone carrying this TCR beta chain was detected a few times. CDR3 length: 15 residues. Per the germline V gene, CDR1 is WNHNN and CDR2 is SYGVQD (reference sequence). V lost 10 bases and J lost 0, with 16 bases in between. The method was immunoSEQ multiplex PCR; TCRdb's version includes in-frame clones alone and lacks a portion of them. The repertoire holds about 73,000 clones, with 90% as singletons. The data were taken from a study of technical replicates of blood from several donors. Sequenced sample: PBMCs. The clonotype comes from a human donor in good health. Some clones in this sample may be carry-over from other donors' samples. V usage is TRBV10-1 and J usage is TRBJ1-3, with a tentative D call TRBD1 (5 bases). CDR3 coding DNA: TGCGCCAACCCAGTCACAGGAAACTCTGGAAACACCATATATTTT. Protein product: CANPVTGNSGNTIYF.